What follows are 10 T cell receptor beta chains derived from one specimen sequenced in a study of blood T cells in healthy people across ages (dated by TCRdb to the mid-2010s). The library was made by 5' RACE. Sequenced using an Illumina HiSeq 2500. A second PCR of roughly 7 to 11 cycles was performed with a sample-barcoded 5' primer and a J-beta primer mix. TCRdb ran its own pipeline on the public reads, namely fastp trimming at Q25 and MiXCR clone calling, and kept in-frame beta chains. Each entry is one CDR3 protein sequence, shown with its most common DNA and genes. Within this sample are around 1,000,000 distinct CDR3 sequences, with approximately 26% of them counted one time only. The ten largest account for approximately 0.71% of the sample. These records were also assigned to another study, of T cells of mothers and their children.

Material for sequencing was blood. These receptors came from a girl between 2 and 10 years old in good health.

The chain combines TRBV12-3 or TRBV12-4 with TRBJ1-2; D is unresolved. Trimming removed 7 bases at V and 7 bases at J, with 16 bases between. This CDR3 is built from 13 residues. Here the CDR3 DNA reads TGTGCCAGCAACCCAGTAGGAGTGGGTGGCTACACCTTC. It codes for CASNPVGVGGYTF.

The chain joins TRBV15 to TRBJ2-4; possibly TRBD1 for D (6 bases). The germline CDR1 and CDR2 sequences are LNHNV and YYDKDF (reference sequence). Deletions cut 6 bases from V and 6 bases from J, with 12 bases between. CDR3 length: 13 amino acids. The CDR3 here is CATSPDSRNIQYF. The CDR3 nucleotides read TGTGCCACCAGTCCGGACAGTAGAAACATTCAGTACTTC.

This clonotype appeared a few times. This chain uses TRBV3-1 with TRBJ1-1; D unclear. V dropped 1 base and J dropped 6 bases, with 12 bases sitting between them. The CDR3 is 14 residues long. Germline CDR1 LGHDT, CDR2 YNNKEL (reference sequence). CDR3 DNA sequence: TGTGCCAGCAGCCAAGCCCCCGAATTGGCTGAAGCTTTCTTT. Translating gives CASSQAPELAEAFF.

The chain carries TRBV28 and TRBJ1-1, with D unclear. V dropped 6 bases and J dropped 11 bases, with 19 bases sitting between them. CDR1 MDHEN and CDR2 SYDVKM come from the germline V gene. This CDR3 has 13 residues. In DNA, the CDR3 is TGTGCCAGCAGGTTAGTGGGCTATCCCGACGCTTTCTTT. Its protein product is CASRLVGYPDAFF.

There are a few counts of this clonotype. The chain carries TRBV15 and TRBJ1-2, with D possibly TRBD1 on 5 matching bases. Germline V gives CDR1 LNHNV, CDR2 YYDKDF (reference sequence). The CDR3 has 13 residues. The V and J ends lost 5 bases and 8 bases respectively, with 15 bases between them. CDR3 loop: CATSPRRGGGYTF. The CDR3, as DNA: TGTGCCACCAGCCCGAGAAGGGGCGGCGGCTACACCTTC.

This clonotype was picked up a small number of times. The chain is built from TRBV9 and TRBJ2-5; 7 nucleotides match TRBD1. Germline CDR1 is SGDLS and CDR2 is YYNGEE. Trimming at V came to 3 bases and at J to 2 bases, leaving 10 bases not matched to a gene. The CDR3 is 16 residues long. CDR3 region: CASSALDRNLQETQYF. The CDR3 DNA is TGTGCCAGCAGCGCTCTGGACAGGAACTTACAAGAGACCCAGTACTTC. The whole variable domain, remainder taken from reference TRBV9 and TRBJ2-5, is DSGVTQTPKHLITATGQRVTLRCSPRSGDLSVYWYQQSLDQGLQFLIQYYNGEERAKGNILERFSAQQFPDLHSELNLSSLELGDSALYFCASSALDRNLQETQYFGPGTRLLVL.

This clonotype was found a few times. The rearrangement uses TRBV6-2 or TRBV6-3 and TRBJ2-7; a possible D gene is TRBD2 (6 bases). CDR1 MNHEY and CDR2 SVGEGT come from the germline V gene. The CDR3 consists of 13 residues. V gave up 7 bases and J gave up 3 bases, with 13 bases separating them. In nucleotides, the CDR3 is TGTGCCAGCAAACCGGGACTTCTCTACGAGCAGTACTTC. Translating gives CASKPGLLYEQYF.

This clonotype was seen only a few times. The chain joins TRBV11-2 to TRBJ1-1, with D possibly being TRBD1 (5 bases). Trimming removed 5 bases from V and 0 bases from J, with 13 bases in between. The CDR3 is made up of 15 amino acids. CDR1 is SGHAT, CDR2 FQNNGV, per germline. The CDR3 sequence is CASSLNGDLNTEAFF. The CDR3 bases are TGTGCCAGCAGCCTGAACGGGGACCTGAACACTGAAGCTTTCTTT.

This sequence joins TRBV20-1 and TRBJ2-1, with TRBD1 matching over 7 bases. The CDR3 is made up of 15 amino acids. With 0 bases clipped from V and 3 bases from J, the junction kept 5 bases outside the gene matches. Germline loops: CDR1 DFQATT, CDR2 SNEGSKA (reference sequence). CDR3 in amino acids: CSARDVTGVYNEQFF. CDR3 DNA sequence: TGCAGTGCTAGAGACGTTACAGGGGTCTACAATGAGCAGTTCTTC.

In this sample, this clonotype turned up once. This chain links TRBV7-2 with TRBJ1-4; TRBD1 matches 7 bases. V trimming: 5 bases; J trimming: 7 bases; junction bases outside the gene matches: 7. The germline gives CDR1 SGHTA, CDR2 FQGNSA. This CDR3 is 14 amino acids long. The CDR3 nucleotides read TGTGCCAGCAGCCCTTCTTGGACAGGTGAAAAACTGTTTTTT. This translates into CASSPSWTGEKLFF.